This T cell receptor beta chain was sequenced in a study of shared clonotypes between healthy human individuals. There are 16 residues in the CDR3. In germline, CDR1 is MNHEY, CDR2 SMNVEV (reference sequence). V shed 0 bases, J shed 8 bases, and the junction held 7 bases outside the gene matches. An approximately 180 ng quantity of DNA, 25,000 to 30,000 T cell genomes, went into the sorted-subset replicate PCRs. The assay was immunoSEQ multiplex PCR, and TCRdb's table has in-frame clones only and misses some. The sample yields about 550,000 clones, nearly 97% seen once. CD8 cells regarded as naive lacked CD45RO, were positively chosen for CCR7, and omitted terminally differentiated effector memory CD45RA+ cells. There were no recent acute infections or vaccinations among the donors, who were healthy HIV-negative adults.

The sample was naive CD8+ T cells sorted from blood. The source of this sequence is a woman in her 30s in good health. J is TRBJ1-4 and V is TRBV27, with TRBD1 identical over 9 bases. The CDR3 DNA sequence: TGTGCCAGCAGTTTATCTCCGGGGACAGGGATCGAAAAACTGTTTTTT. Translation gives CASSLSPGTGIEKLFF.